These T cell receptor beta chains were read from a single sample in a study of PD-L1 blockade in urothelial cancer. Assay: immunoSEQ multiplex PCR; the TCRdb copy retains only in-frame clones and omits some. The data contain more than 75,000 clones, approximately 90% of them singletons. The sequences come from PBMCs, collected around atezolizumab (anti-PD-L1) treatment. These receptors all come from a man aged 60 to 69 with urothelial cancer. Each CDR3 is given with its conserved first and last residue. D genes are given only for firm matches. Rows may omit the clone size; those that give it use once, few, many or a size class.

j_call v_call d_call clone_size cdr3_nt cdr3_aa
TRBJ2-5 TRBV6-5 . . TGTGCCAGCAGTTACCCTCCCAACAGGGCGAGTGCGACCCAGTACTTC CASSYPPNRASATQYF
TRBJ2-5 TRBV7-2 . . TGTGCCAGCAGCTCCGACTGGCTCCAGTACTTC CASSSDWLQYF
TRBJ1-1 TRBV27 TRBD1 . TGTGCCAGCAGTTTAAGGGCTGAGGGGGCAGGGAGTGGCACTGAAGCTTTCTTT CASSLRAEGAGSGTEAFF
TRBJ2-3 TRBV5-1 . . TGCGCCAGCAGTTTTAGCAGGGGAGTCACAGATACGCAGTATTTT CASSFSRGVTDTQYF
TRBJ2-1 TRBV30 TRBD2 . TGTGCCTGGAGTACAAAGGGACTAGCGGCCTACAATGAGCAGTTCTTC CAWSTKGLAAYNEQFF
TRBJ2-1 TRBV28 . . TGTGCCAGCAGTTTAACGTCCCCTTCGGTGGATGAGCAGTTCTTC CASSLTSPSVDEQFF
TRBJ2-1 TRBV7-2 TRBD1 . TGTGCCAGCAGCTTCCCAGGGGGTAGCTACAATGAGCAGTTCTTC CASSFPGGSYNEQFF
TRBJ1-2 TRBV30 TRBD1 few TGTGCCTGGAGTGTATTCGGGACAGCCTATGGCTACACCTTC CAWSVFGTAYGYTF
TRBJ1-6 TRBV5-1 TRBD1 . TGCGCCAGCAGCTTGACAGGGGAAAATTCACCCCTCCACTTT CASSLTGENSPLHF
TRBJ1-2 TRBV18 . . TGTGCCAGCTCACCACCGGCACAGGACTATGGCTACACCTTC CASSPPAQDYGYTF
TRBJ2-7 TRBV27 . . TGTGCCAGCAGTTTGTCAGGGGGGCGAGGTTACGAGCAGTACTTC CASSLSGGRGYEQYF
TRBJ2-2 TRBV5-5 TRBD1 once TGTGCCAGCAGCTTGGGACAGGGATATTCCGGGGAGCTGTTTTTT CASSLGQGYSGELFF
TRBJ2-3 TRBV5-6 . . TGTGCCAGCAGCTTTGGAGGGGGGGGCGGGACAGATACGCAGTATTTT CASSFGGGGGTDTQYF
TRBJ2-1 TRBV20-1 TRBD2 . TGCAGCTTGGGTGGGGGGGGACCGTTCTTC CSLGGGGPFF
TRBJ1-1 TRBV6-1 . . TGTGCCAGCAGTGACAGGGGGAACACTGAAGCTTTCTTT CASSDRGNTEAFF
TRBJ2-5 TRBV30 . . TGTGCCTGGAGTGTTGGAGGGGGGGGTCGGGAGACCCAGTACTTC CAWSVGGGGRETQYF
TRBJ2-1 TRBV6-1 TRBD2 . TGTGCCAGCAGGGTAGCGGGAGGTTCCAATGAGCAGTTCTTC CASRVAGGSNEQFF
TRBJ2-5 TRBV7-9 . . TGTGCCAGCAGCTTAGCCCCCCGGCAAGAGACCCAGTACTTC CASSLAPRQETQYF